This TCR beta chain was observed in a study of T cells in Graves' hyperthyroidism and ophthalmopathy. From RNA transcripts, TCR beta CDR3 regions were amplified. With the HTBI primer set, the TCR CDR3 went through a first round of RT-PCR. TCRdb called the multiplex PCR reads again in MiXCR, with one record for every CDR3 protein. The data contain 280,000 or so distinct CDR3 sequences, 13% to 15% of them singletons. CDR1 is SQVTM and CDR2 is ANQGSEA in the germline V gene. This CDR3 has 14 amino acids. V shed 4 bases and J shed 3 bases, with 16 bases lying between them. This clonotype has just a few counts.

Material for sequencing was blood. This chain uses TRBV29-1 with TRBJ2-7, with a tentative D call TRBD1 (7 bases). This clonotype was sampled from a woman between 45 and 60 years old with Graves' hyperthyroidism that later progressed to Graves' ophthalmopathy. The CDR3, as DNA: TGCAGCGTTGTGGGAAGACAGGGAGGCTACGAGCAGTACTTC. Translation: CSVVGRQGGYEQYF.